Listed below are T cell receptor beta chains from one sample, sequenced in a study of response to subunit inactivated influenza vaccine. TCRdb used MiXCR to reprocess the RT-PCR reads, holding one entry per CDR3 protein. The sample consists of approximately 480,000 distinct CDR3 sequences, roughly 11% of them appearing once. The sample consisted of PBMCs from blood, taken more than 35 days after vaccination. Receptors were obtained from a man in his fifties who received an inactivated influenza vaccine. Both conserved end residues are part of each CDR3. The D gene is left open where the match is weak. A row's size may be missing; if present it is once, few, many or a size class.

TRBJ2-3 TRBD2 - 17 TRBV7-8 TGTGCCAGCAGCTTAATCATCGACGGGGGGGAGGTGGATACGCAGTATTTT CASSLIIDGGEVDTQYF
TRBJ2-1 - - 14 TRBV20-1 TGCAGTGCTAGAGATCTGCGTTCAGGGACTGAGCAGTTCTTC CSARDLRSGTEQFF
TRBJ2-5 - - 13 TRBV20-1 TGCAGTGCAAGGGCCCCCACGGCAGAGACCCAGTACTTC CSARAPTAETQYF
TRBJ1-1 - many 11 TRBV20-1 TGCAGTGCCCCGGATAACACTGAAGCTTTCTTT CSAPDNTEAFF
TRBJ1-1 - - 13 TRBV7-9 TGTGCCAGCAGCTTAGCGCAGCAGGGTACGGCTTTCTTT CASSLAQQGTAFF
TRBJ2-7 - many 15 TRBV6-5 TGTGCCAGCAGTTACACCCAGCGGGCAGAATACGAGCAGTACTTC CASSYTQRAEYEQYF
TRBJ2-1 - - 15 TRBV7-2 TGTGCCAGCAGCTTTGCCGCGCAGGAATACAATGAGCAGTTCTTC CASSFAAQEYNEQFF
TRBJ2-1 - many 14 TRBV10-3 TGTGCCATCAGTGATAAAGGGACCATCAATGAGCAGTTCTTC CAISDKGTINEQFF
TRBJ2-1 - many 11 TRBV2 TGTGCCAGCAGTGTACGCAATGAGCAGTTCTTC CASSVRNEQFF
TRBJ1-4 - few 14 TRBV20-1 TGCAGTGCTAGAGATGATATCAATAATGAGAAACTGTTTTTT CSARDDINNEKLFF
TRBJ2-7 TRBD2 many 16 TRBV4-3 TGCGCCAGCAGCCGAGTAGGACTAGCGGGAGCTGGCGAGCAGTACTTC CASSRVGLAGAGEQYF
TRBJ2-2 - - 15 TRBV18 TGTGCCAGCTCAGTAGGCACAGGCGATACCGGGGAGCTGTTTTTT CASSVGTGDTGELFF
TRBJ1-1 - - 14 TRBV3-1 TGTGCCAGCAGCCAAGATCAGGCGAACACTGAAGCTTTCTTT CASSQDQANTEAFF
TRBJ2-5 - - 14 TRBV7-8 TGTGCCAGCAGCTTAACGGAGGGCCAAGAGACCCAGTACTTC CASSLTEGQETQYF